The sequence of this TCR beta chain was determined in a study of T cell repertoires in cytomegalovirus infection (dated by TCRdb to about 2019). Concerning the study at large: The HLA type of each donor mattered for the analysis, because public TCR beta signatures pointed to carriage of CMV infection along with the matching HLA type. Study-wide conclusions, independent of this receptor: The ex vivo response was dominated by HLA-C-restricted CMV-specific TCR beta clonotypes, which also provided the single most frequent clonotype in two of eight donors. Cumulative frequency of public TCR beta family members discriminated carriers of CMV infection plus the relevant HLA type in this cohort and an independent approximately 350-donor cohort.

Reads for this sample came from an Illumina HiSeq 1500. TCRdb cleaned the public reads at Q25 with fastp, built clones with MiXCR and kept in-frame beta chains. Duplicate CDR3 protein sequences are folded into a single record with the most common DNA and genes. For this sample there are almost 500,000 distinct CDR3 sequences; approximately 10% appear just once. The ten largest clones add up to roughly a tenth of the sample. The CDR3 starts with the cysteine, ends with the phenylalanine, and has 15 residues. Only CDR3 DNA is held: 45 bases, read in frame from base 1. For CDR1 and CDR2, the germline V gene lists KGHSH and LQKENI. V is trimmed back by 0 bases and J by 5 bases, and the junction contains 3 bases that no gene match accounts for. This clonotype was counted at least ten times. The target of this receptor is not known. No quality values exist for individual bases; no much larger clone is one base distant.

The receptor comes from a human donor in good health (CMV status not recorded). Some clones in this sample may be carry-over from other donors' samples. The chain is made from TRBV18 and TRBJ2-2, with 7 bases in between that match TRBD1. The material sequenced was PBMCs. For the CDR3, the sequence is CASSPPDRPTGELFF. The bases read TGTGCCAGCTCACCACCGGACAGGCCTACCGGGGAGCTGTTTTTT.